Listed below are T cell receptor beta chains from one sample, sequenced in a study of T cells in narcolepsy. These receptors' targets are unknown. The data were produced by immunoSEQ multiplex PCR, yet TCRdb's version contains in-frame clones alone and is incomplete. The sample has 2,300 or so clones, over 20% seen once. Sequenced: cultured CD4+ T cells from cerebrospinal fluid. Receptors were obtained from a human donor with narcolepsy. The conserved cysteine and the conserved F or W are not part of the CDR3 here.

v_call,cdr3_aa
TRBV27,ASSLRQGARNSPLH
TRBV6-5,ASRDGGSNYGYT
TRBV6-5,ASRNSYEQY
TRBV9,ASSVLIASTDTQY
TRBV6-5,ASKETTNEKLF
TRBV6-6,ASSGGTQY
TRBV7-6,ASSPIIEQY
TRBV29-1,SASPQGAGGYT
TRBV14,ASSQGGNEKLF
TRBV27,ASSFKGGNTEAF
TRBV7-3,ASSQASLQGGNSPLH
TRBV10-3,AISAGGSSGTDTQY
TRBV18,ASSPDTFQETQY
TRBV6-4,ASAYTPFSGNTIY
TRBV30,AQGGFGDTQY
TRBV5-1,ASSPRGTSGGLSYNEQF
TRBV7-9,ASSLSKDTEAF
TRBV18,ASSPLQGDGSPLH
TRBV2,ASSPGGRSSGNTIY
TRBV9,ASSGTGTGGSYEQY
TRBV7-6,ASSLERGLYEQY
TRBV2,ASSESDITGELF
TRBV19,ASSTLGTGAEKLF
TRBV28,ASWKSGVVNNEQF
TRBV7-8,ASSLDAGTGGGYGYT
TRBV5-8,ASSLLPGSYGYT
TRBV6-5,ASRVPGRSNEKLF
TRBV7-2,ASSSRLGGEDEQY
TRBV5-1,ASSLDSGNNSPLH
TRBV5-1,ASSFQETQY
TRBV5-1,ASSLWYAGGPADTQY
TRBV11-2,ASSFTTGGGETQY
TRBV10-2,ASRGRGVETRY
TRBV14,ASSPAGRENTEAF
TRBV7-9,ASSSISGENEKLF
TRBV19,ASSSRQGANGYT
TRBV11-1,ASSVSGGQLRDTQY
TRBV1,TSSPGKGTDTQY
TRBV7-7,TSSLRTGWGETQY
TRBV6-8,ASSYSILGYDGYT
TRBV5-1,ASRDYYGYT
TRBV11-3,ASSLDWGFSGNTIY
TRBV19,ASSTREGGGYT
TRBV18,ASSPAVDRDDGYT
TRBV19,ASSMTGGTGVFYEQY
TRBV5-4,ASRQTGVNEQY
TRBV14,ASSRAFVRNTQY
TRBV7-2,ASSFAGGSVGEQY